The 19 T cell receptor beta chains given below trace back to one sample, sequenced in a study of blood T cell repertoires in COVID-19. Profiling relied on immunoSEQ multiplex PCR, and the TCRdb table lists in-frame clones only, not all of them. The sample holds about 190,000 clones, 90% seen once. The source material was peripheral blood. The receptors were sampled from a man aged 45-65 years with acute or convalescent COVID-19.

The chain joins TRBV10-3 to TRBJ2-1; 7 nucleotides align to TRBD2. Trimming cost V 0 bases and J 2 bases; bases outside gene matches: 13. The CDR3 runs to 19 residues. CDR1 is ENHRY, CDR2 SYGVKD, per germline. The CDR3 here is CAISESMDPSRETYNEQFF. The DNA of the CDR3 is TGTGCCATCAGTGAGTCGATGGACCCTTCGCGGGAGACCTACAATGAGCAGTTCTTC.

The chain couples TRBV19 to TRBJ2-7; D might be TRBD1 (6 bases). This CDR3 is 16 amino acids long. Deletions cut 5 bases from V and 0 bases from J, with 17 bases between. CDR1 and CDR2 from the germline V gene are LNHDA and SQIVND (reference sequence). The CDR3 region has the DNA TGTGCCAGTAGTGCGACAGGTATATCGTCCTCCTACGAGCAGTACTTC. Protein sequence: CASSATGISSSYEQYF.

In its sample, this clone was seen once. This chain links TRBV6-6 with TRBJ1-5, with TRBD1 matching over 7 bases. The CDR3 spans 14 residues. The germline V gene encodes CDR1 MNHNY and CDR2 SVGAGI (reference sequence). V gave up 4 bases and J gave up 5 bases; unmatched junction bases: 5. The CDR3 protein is CASSSRQGYQPQHF. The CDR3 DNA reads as TGTGCCAGCAGTTCTCGACAGGGCTATCAGCCCCAGCATTTT.

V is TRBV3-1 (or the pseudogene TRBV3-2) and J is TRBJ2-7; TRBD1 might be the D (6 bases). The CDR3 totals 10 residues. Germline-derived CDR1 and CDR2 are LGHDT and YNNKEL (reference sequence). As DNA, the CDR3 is TGTGCCAGCAGCACCCCTGACAGGCTCGTC. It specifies CASSTPDRLV.

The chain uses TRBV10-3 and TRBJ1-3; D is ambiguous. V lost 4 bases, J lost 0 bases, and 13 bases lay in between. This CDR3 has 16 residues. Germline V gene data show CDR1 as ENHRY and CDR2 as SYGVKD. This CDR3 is CAISGGQDLSGNTIYF. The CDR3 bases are TGTGCCATCAGTGGCGGGCAGGACCTCTCTGGAAACACCATATATTTT.

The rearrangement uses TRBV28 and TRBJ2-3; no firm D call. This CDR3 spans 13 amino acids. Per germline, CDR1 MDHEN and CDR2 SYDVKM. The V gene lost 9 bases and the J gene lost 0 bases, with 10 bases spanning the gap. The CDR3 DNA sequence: TGTGCCAGTCGATGGCCCAGCACAGATACGCAGTATTTT. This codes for CASRWPSTDTQYF.

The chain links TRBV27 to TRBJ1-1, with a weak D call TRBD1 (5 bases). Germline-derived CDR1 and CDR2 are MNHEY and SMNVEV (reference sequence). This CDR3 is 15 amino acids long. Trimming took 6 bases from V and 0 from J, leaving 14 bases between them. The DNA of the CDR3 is TGTGCCAGCAGCAGGAGGGGTAACTTGAACACTGAAGCTTTCTTT. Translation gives CASSRRGNLNTEAFF.

The chain's CDR3 is CASSQLGSSYNSPLHF. CDR3 DNA sequence: TGTGCCAGCAGCCAGCTGGGGAGCTCCTATAATTCACCCCTCCACTTT. The V gene is TRBV7-9, the J gene TRBJ1-6; D unclear. V gave up 5 bases and J gave up 0 bases, with 11 bases separating them. Germline assignment: CDR1 SEHNR and CDR2 FQNEAQ (reference sequence). The CDR3 has 16 residues.

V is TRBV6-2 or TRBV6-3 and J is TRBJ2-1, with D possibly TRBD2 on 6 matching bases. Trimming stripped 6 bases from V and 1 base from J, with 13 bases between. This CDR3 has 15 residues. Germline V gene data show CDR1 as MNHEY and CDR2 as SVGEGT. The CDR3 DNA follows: TGTGCCAGCAGCGCTGGGACTTTTTCCTACAATGAGCAGTTCTTC. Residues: CASSAGTFSYNEQFF.

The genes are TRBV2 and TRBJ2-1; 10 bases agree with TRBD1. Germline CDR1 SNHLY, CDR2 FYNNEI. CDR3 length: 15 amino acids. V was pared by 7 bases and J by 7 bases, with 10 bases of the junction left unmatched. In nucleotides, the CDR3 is TGTGCCAGCATTAGGGACCGGACAGGGGGTAATGAGCAGTTCTTC. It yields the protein CASIRDRTGGNEQFF.

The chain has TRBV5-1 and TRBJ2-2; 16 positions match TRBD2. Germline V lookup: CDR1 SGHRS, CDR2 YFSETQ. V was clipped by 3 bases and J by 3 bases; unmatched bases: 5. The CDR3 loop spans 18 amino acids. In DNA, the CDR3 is TGCGCCAGCAGCTCGGGACTAGCGGGAGGGCCGGACACCGGGGAGCTGTTTTTT. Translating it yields CASSSGLAGGPDTGELFF.

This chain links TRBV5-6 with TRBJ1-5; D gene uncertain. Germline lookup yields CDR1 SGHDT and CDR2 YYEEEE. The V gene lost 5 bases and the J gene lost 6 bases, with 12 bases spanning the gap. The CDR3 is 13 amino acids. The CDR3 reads CASSSDAGQPQHF. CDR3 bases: TGTGCCAGCAGTTCGGACGCGGGTCAGCCCCAGCATTTT.

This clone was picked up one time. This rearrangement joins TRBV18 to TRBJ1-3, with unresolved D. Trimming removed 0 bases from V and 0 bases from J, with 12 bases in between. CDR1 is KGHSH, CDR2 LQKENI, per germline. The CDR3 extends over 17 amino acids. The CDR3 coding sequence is TGTGCCAGCTCACCACCCGGGGAAGGGCTCTCTGGAAACACCATATATTTT. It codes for CASSPPGEGLSGNTIYF.

The CDR3 protein is CASSPWTGGMKNIQYF. CDR3 bases: TGTGCCAGCAGCCCATGGACAGGGGGGATGAAAAACATTCAGTACTTC. This chain uses TRBV7-2 with TRBJ2-4, with 10 nucleotides matching TRBD1. J gave up 4 bases and V 5 bases, and 8 bases lay outside the gene matches. This CDR3 is built from 16 residues. The germline gives CDR1 SGHTA, CDR2 FQGNSA.

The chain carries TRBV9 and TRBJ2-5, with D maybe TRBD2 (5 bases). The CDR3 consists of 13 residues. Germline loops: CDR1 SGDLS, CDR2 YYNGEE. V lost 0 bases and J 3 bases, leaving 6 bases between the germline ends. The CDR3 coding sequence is TGTGCCAGCAGCGTAGACGGGGAAGAGACCCAGTACTTC. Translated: CASSVDGEETQYF.

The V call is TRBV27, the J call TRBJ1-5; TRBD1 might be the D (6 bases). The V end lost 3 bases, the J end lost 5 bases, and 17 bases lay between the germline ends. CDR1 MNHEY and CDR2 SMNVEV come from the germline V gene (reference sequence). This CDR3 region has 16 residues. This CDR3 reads CASSFLNRDGDQPQHF. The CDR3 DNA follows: TGTGCCAGCAGTTTCCTGAACAGGGATGGCGATCAGCCCCAGCATTTT.

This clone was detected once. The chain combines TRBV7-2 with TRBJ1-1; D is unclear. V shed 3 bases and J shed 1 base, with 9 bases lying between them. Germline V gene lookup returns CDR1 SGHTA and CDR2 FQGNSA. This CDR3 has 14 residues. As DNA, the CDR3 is TGTGCCAGCAGCTTTTTTTCGGGGAACACTGAAGCTTTCTTT. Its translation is CASSFFSGNTEAFF.

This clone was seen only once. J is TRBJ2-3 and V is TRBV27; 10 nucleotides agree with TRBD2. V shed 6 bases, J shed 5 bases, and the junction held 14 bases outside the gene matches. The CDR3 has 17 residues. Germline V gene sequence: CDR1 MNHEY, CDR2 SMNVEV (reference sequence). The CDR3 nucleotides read TGTGCCAGCAGACTAGCGGGATCCTCCCTTTCGGGAGATACGCAGTATTTT. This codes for CASRLAGSSLSGDTQYF.

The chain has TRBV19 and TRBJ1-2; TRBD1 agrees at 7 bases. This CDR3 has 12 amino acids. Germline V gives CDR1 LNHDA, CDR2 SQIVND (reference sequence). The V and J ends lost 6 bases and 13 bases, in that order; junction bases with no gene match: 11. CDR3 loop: CASRGDRESSTF. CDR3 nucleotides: TGTGCCAGTAGGGGAGACAGGGAATCCAGCACCTTC.